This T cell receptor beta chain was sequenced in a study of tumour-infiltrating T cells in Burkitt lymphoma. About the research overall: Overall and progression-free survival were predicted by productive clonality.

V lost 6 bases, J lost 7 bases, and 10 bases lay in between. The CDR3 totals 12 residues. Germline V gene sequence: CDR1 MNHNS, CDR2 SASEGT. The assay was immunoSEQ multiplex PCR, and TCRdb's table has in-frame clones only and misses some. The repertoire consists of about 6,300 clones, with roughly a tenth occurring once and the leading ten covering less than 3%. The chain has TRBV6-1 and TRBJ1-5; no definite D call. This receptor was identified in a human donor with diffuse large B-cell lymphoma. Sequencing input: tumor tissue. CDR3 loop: CASSPFPQPQHF. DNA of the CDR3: TGTGCCAGCAGCCCCTTCCCACAGCCCCAGCATTTT.